This T cell receptor beta chain was captured in a study of blood T cell repertoires in COVID-19 (dated by TCRdb to the early 2020s). A note on the overall study: Samples covering the acute and convalescent phases of COVID-19 were provided by collaborators in the United States, Italy and Spain. The prospective study material was composed of cDNA or gDNA derived from T cells, B-cell-depleted T cells, or PBMCs. The dataset comprised deeply sampled blood TCRbeta repertoires from subjects exposed to, actively infected with, or recovered from COVID-19. The repertoires were made available in a free public database intended to serve as a resource for research on the immune response to SARS-CoV-2. Samples were obtained from the ongoing ImmuneRACE study (first 160 participants) and from 1,200 or so subjects provided by 6 global collaborators. The sample metadata nearly always contained a de-identified subject ID, COVID-19 status, age in years and sex. Where available, HLA class I and class II types were taken from metadata supplied by the sample provider and were not determined by assay-based typing. Broad study findings and their caveats: The amount of clinical and demographic metadata varied by source and participant and was provided uncurated.

Concerning this clone itself: Its antigen remains undetermined. Within one base of it there is no much larger clone, and no base qualities were kept.

Trimming leaves V shorter by 4 bases and J shorter by 3 bases, with the junction holding 6 bases beyond the gene matches. The CDR3 runs 15 residues from the cysteine to the phenylalanine. Of all the DNA, just the CDR3 is kept, 45 bases in frame from base 1. CDR1 and CDR2, looked up from the germline V gene, are SGHAT and FQNNGV. The immunoSEQ Assay, a bias-controlled multiplex PCR, was used to amplify TCRbeta CDR3 regions from genomic DNA. From the authors' description of their analysis: The number of nucleated cells in each sample was estimated from the amplification of reference gene primers within the assay. To quantify the absolute abundance of each unique TCRbeta CDR3 rearrangement, sequence reads were collapsed and filtered. For each sample, productive Simpson clonality was calculated as the square root of Simpson's diversity index across productive rearrangements. As stored in TCRdb, this immuneACCESS dataset retains in-frame rearrangements with V and J assigned. A fraction of the clones does not appear; measured against another copy, unresolved V genes explain less than half of the discrepancy, and the remainder lacks a known reason. Clone size and V and J calls were adopted from that table, with D and trimming inferred from the DNA. The sample table records about 190,000 clones; roughly 80% of these occur just once. The ten largest clonotypes hold over 10% of the sample.

Each collaborating institution followed its own protocols to collect whole blood in K2EDTA tubes. Collaborator samples were shipped for TCRbeta analysis as frozen whole blood, isolated PBMCs, or DNA extracted from either sample type. Sequenced input: peripheral blood. The chain is encoded by TRBV11-2 joined to TRBJ2-7, and 10 junction bases match TRBD1. This TCR came from a woman aged 50 to 60 with acute or convalescent COVID-19. The sequence in DNA is TGTGCCAGCAGCTACCCCGGGACAGGGGACTACGAGCAGTACTTC. This yields the protein CASSYPGTGDYEQYF.